This T cell receptor beta chain derives from a study of post-analysis software for immune sequencing data. Whole-study findings and limits: Patients had higher frequencies than controls of four to six TRBV segments, including TRBV5-6, TRBV5-1 and TRBV20-1. Same-batch samples co-clustered strongly by F measure. Normalized Chao1 diversity in multiple sclerosis patients fell significantly below that of controls.

CDR1 is SGHVS and CDR2 is FQNEAQ in the germline V gene. The V and J ends lost 1 base and 4 bases, in that order; junction bases with no gene match: 10. CDR3 size: 17 residues. The library was made from cDNA and included unique molecular identifiers. With roughly 0.9 to 10 million T cells as the source, about half a million cDNA molecules resulted. TCRdb fed the PCR reads into MiXCR, producing one record per CDR3 protein. The sample consists of hundreds of thousands of distinct CDR3 sequences, approximately 59% of them appearing once. Concerning this clonotype: No antigen is known for it.

Sequenced: blood. This receptor was obtained from a girl aged 2 to 10 with multiple sclerosis. J is TRBJ2-3 and V is TRBV7-8; 8 positions agree with TRBD1. The CDR3 DNA follows: TGTGCCAGCAGCTTAGTAGGACAGGGTGGGATCGCAGATACGCAGTATTTT. Protein product: CASSLVGQGGIADTQYF.